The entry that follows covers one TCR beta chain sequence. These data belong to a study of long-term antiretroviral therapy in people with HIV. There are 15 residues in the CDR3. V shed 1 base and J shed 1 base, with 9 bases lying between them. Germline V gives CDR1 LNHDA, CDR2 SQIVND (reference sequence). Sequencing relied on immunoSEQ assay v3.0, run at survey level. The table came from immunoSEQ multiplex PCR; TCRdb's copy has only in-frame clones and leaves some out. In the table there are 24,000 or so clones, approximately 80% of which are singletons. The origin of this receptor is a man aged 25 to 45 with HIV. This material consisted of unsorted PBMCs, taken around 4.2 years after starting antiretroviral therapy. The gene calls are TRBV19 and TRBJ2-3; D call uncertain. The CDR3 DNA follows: TGTGCCAGTAGTATAGGGGCCCTGGGCACAGATACGCAGTATTTT. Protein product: CASSIGALGTDTQYF.